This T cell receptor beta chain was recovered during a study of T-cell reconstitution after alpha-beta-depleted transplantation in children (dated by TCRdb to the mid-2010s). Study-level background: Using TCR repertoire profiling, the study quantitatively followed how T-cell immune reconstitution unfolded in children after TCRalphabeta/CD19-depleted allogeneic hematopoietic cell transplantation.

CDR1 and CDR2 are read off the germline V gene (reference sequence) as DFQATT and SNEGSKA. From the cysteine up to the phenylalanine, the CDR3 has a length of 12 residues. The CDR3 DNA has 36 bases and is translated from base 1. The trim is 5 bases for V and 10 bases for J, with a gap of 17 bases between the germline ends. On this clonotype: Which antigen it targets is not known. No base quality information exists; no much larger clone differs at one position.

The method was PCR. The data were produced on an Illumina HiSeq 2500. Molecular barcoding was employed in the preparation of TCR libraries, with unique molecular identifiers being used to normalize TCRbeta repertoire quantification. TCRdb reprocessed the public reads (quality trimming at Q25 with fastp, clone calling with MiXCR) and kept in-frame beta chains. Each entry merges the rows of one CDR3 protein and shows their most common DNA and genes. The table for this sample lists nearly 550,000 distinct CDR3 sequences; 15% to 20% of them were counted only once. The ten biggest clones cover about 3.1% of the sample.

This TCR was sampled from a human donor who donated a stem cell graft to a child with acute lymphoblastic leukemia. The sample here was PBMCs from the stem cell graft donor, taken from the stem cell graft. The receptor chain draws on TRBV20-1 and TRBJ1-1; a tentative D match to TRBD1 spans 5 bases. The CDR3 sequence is CSAPRADKGAFF. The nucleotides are TGCAGTGCTCCTAGAGCGGACAAGGGAGCTTTCTTT.